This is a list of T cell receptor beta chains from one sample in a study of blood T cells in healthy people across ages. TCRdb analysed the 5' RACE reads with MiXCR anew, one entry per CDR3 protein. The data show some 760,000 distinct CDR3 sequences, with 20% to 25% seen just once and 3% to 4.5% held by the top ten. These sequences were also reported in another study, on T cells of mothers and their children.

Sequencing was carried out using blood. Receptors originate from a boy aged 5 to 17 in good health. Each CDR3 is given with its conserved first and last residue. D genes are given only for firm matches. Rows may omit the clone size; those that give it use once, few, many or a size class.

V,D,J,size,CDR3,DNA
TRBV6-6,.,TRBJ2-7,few,CASTLAERSYEQYF,TGTGCCAGCACCCTAGCCGAGAGATCTTACGAGCAGTACTTC
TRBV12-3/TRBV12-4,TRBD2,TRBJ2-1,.,CAISYSGSYNEQFF,TGTGCCATCAGTTATAGCGGGAGCTACAATGAGCAGTTCTTC
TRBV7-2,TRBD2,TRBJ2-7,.,CASSLGLADVYEQYF,TGTGCCAGCAGCTTAGGCCTAGCGGATGTCTACGAGCAGTACTTC
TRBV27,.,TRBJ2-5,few,CASSLIGGPQYF,TGTGCCAGCAGTTTAATTGGGGGTCCCCAGTACTTC
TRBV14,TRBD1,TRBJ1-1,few,CASSPADRGFYTEAFF,TGTGCCAGCAGCCCAGCGGACAGGGGGTTTTACACTGAAGCTTTCTTT
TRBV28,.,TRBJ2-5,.,CASSGTPLGAQYF,TGTGCCAGCAGTGGGACCCCCCTGGGAGCCCAGTACTTC
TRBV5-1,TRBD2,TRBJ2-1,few,CASSFIAGGLNEQFF,TGCGCCAGCAGCTTTATAGCGGGGGGGCTCAATGAGCAGTTCTTC
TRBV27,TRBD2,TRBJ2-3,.,CASSFRPNVAGGPRDTQYF,TGTGCCAGCAGCTTCCGACCTAACGTAGCGGGGGGGCCGAGAGATACGCAGTATTTT
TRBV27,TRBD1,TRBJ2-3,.,CASSPGQGKDTQYF,TGTGCCAGCAGTCCGGGACAGGGGAAAGATACGCAGTATTTT
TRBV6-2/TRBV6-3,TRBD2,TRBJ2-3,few,CASRGLAAADTQYF,TGTGCCAGCAGAGGACTAGCGGCGGCAGATACGCAGTATTTT
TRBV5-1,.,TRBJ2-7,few,CASSRFTQGGDEQYF,TGCGCCAGCAGCCGCTTCACACAGGGAGGGGACGAGCAGTACTTC
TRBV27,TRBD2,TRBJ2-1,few,CASSLSSGSSYNEQFF,TGTGCCAGCTCACTCTCGAGCGGGAGCTCCTACAATGAGCAGTTCTTC
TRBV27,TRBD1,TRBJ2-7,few,CASSLSSGTAAYEQYF,TGTGCCAGCAGTTTATCGAGTGGGACAGCAGCCTACGAGCAGTACTTC
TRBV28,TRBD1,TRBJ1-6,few,CASSLNRGWDSPLHF,TGTGCCAGCAGTTTAAACAGGGGGTGGGATTCACCCCTCCACTTT
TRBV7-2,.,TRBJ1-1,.,CASSVDRSRRNTEAFF,TGTGCCAGCAGCGTTGACAGATCGCGGCGGAACACTGAAGCTTTCTTT
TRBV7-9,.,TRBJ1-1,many,CASSLATTGRTEAFF,TGTGCCAGCAGCTTAGCTACTACAGGGCGTACTGAAGCTTTCTTT
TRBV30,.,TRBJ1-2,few,CAWSVPGFRFYGYTF,TGTGCCTGGAGTGTACCGGGTTTTAGGTTCTATGGCTACACCTTC
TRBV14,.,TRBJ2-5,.,CASSQFASEETQYF,TGTGCCAGCAGCCAATTTGCTTCCGAAGAGACCCAGTACTTC
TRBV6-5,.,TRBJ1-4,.,CASSYTRGGASTNEKLFF,TGTGCCAGCAGTTACACACGTGGAGGGGCGTCTACTAATGAAAAACTGTTTTTT
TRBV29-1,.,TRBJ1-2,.,CSVVRAQGYTF,TGCAGCGTTGTACGGGCGCAAGGCTACACCTTC
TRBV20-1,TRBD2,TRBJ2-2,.,CSAREPASGATGELFF,TGCAGTGCTAGAGAACCAGCTAGCGGGGCGACCGGGGAGCTGTTTTTT
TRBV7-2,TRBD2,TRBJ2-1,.,CASSSLAAYNEQFF,TGTGCCAGCAGCTCGCTAGCGGCCTACAATGAGCAGTTCTTC
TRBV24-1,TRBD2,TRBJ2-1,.,CATSGGLAVYNEQFF,TGTGCCACCAGTGGGGGACTAGCGGTCTACAATGAGCAGTTCTTC
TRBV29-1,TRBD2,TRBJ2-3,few,CSVGLAGGPRDTQYF,TGCAGCGTGGGACTAGCGGGGGGGCCACGAGATACGCAGTATTTT
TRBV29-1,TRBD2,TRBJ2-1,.,CSVVGRAGYNEQFF,TGCAGCGTTGTCGGGAGGGCCGGGTACAATGAGCAGTTCTTC
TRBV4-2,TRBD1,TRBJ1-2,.,CASSHLGTDIYGYTF,TGTGCCAGCAGCCATCTCGGGACAGACATCTATGGCTACACCTTC
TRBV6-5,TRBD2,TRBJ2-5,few,CASRGLAGGPSLF,TGTGCCAGCAGGGGACTAGCGGGAGGGCCCTCGCTCTTC
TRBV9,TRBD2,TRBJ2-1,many,CASSLSGAPSSYNEQFF,TGTGCCAGCAGCTTGAGCGGGGCTCCCAGCTCCTACAATGAGCAGTTCTTC
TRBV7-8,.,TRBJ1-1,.,CASSLEIGNTEAFF,TGTGCCAGCAGCTTAGAGATCGGGAACACTGAAGCTTTCTTT
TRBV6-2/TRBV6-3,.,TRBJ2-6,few,CASSYEGGSGANVLTF,TGTGCCAGCAGTTACGAAGGGGGATCTGGGGCCAACGTCCTGACTTTC
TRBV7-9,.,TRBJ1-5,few,CASSLKVNQPQHF,TGTGCCAGCAGCTTAAAGGTAAATCAGCCCCAGCATTTT
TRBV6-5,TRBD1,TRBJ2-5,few,CANLGGEETQYF,TGTGCCAACCTAGGGGGCGAGGAGACCCAGTACTTC
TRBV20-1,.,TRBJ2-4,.,CSARAEALNIQYF,TGCAGTGCTAGAGCTGAGGCTCTAAACATTCAGTACTTC
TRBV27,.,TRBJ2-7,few,CASSPVPSGTHEQYF,TGTGCCAGCAGTCCCGTACCCTCAGGGACCCACGAGCAGTACTTC
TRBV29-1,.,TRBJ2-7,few,CSVQGSYEQYF,TGCAGCGTTCAGGGGTCCTACGAGCAGTACTTC
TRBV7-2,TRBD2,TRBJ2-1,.,CASSTGLNNEQFF,TGTGCCAGCAGCACGGGACTAAACAATGAGCAGTTCTTC
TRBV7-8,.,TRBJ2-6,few,CASSFSQTRVNSGANVLTF,TGTGCCAGCAGCTTTAGCCAAACGAGGGTGAACTCTGGGGCCAACGTCCTGACTTTC
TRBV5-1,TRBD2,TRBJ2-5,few,CASSLEASGSETQYF,TGCGCCAGCAGCTTGGAGGCTAGCGGGAGTGAGACCCAGTACTTC
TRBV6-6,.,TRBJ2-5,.,CATSSFGPGAATQYF,TGTGCCACATCGTCTTTTGGTCCGGGAGCCGCGACCCAGTACTTC
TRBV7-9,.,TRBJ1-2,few,CASTHVVNYGYTF,TGTGCCAGCACCCACGTGGTTAACTATGGCTACACCTTC
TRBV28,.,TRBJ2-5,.,CASSFPPARETQYF,TGTGCCAGCAGTTTCCCCCCTGCACGGGAGACCCAGTACTTC